A selection of T cell receptor beta chains follows, all from one sample in a study of beta chain features in type 1 diabetes. This table comes from immunoSEQ multiplex PCR, and its TCRdb copy is limited to in-frame clones, with some not included. Seen here are around 400,000 clones, 10% to 15% observed once, and the top ten hold 0.017%. Sequencing was done on a sample of naive CD4+ T cells from blood. The receptors here all came from a young man in good health. Each CDR3 is given with its conserved first and last residue. D genes are given only for firm matches. Not every row has a clone size; where given, it reads once, few, many or a size class.

TRBJ1-5 | 15 | TRBV6-6 | few | TRBD1 | TGTGCCAGCAGTTACTCCTCAGGGGGCAGACAGCCCCAGCATTTT | CASSYSSGGRQPQHF
TRBJ1-3 | 14 | TRBV28 | NA | NA | TGTGCCAGCAGTTTCCTCTTCTCTGGAAACACCATATATTTT | CASSFLFSGNTIYF
TRBJ2-7 | 15 | TRBV11-3 | NA | TRBD1 | TGTGCCAGCAGCACCCGGACAGGGCCAAGGGAAGAGCAGTACTTC | CASSTRTGPREEQYF
TRBJ1-1 | 14 | TRBV6-5 | few | NA | TGTGCCAGCATTTCGGGGTCGGGGAGCTCTGAAGCTTTCTTT | CASISGSGSSEAFF
TRBJ2-7 | 13 | TRBV7-2 | NA | NA | TGTGCCAGCAGCGCATTCGTGGCCCACGAGCAGTACTTC | CASSAFVAHEQYF
TRBJ1-4 | 15 | TRBV28 | NA | TRBD1 | TGTGCCAGCAGTTCATCTGACAGGGGGAGAGAAAAACTGTTTTTT | CASSSSDRGREKLFF
TRBJ1-2 | 13 | TRBV7-9 | few | NA | TGTGCCAGCAGATGGGGGGAAGACTATGGCTACACCTTC | CASRWGEDYGYTF
TRBJ1-5 | 15 | TRBV28 | NA | TRBD1 | TGTGCCAGCAGTTTATCATCAGGGGGCGGAGGGCCCCAGCATTTT | CASSLSSGGGGPQHF
TRBJ2-6 | 15 | TRBV2 | NA | NA | TGTGCCAGCAGTCTTAGGGGAGGCGGGGCCAACGTCCTGACTTTC | CASSLRGGGANVLTF
TRBJ2-3 | 14 | TRBV5-6 | NA | TRBD2 | TGTGCCAGCAGCTTGGTAGCGGGGCTGCATACGCAGTATTTT | CASSLVAGLHTQYF
TRBJ2-7 | 14 | TRBV25-1 | few | TRBD1 | TGTGCCAGCAGCCCTGGACAGGGGGCGCCGAAGCAGTACTTC | CASSPGQGAPKQYF
TRBJ2-3 | 11 | TRBV13 | NA | NA | TGTGCCAGCAGCTTGCGAGATACGCAGTATTTT | CASSLRDTQYF
TRBJ2-1 | 16 | TRBV4-2 | few | TRBD2 | TGTGCCAGCAGCCAGGACAGCGCGGGAGGCGGTAATGAGCAGTTCTTC | CASSQDSAGGGNEQFF
TRBJ2-7 | 14 | TRBV7-6 | NA | TRBD1 | TGTGCCAGCAGCTCACGGACAGGGGAGCACGAGCAGTACTTC | CASSSRTGEHEQYF
TRBJ2-7 | 14 | TRBV7-8 | NA | TRBD1 | TGTGCCAGCAGCAAACAGGGGAATCGGTACGAGCAGTACTTC | CASSKQGNRYEQYF
TRBJ2-4 | 13 | TRBV10-3 | few | NA | TGTGCCATCGGAGGAAGGACCAAAAACATTCAGTACTTC | CAIGGRTKNIQYF
TRBJ1-5 | 14 | TRBV7-6 | NA | NA | TGTGCCAGCAGCTTCACAGGGTCCGGTCAGCCCCAGCATTTT | CASSFTGSGQPQHF
TRBJ2-7 | 13 | TRBV29-1 | NA | TRBD1 | TGCAGCGTTGTAAGGACAGGGGGGCACGAGCAGTACTTC | CSVVRTGGHEQYF
TRBJ2-6 | 15 | TRBV30 | NA | TRBD1 | TGTGCCTGGGACAGGGGGGGCTCTGGGGCCAACGTCCTGACTTTC | CAWDRGGSGANVLTF
TRBJ1-5 | 15 | TRBV28 | NA | TRBD1 | TGTGCCAGCAGTTCGGGACAGGGAGGGAATCAGCCCCAGCATTTT | CASSSGQGGNQPQHF
TRBJ2-7 | 13 | TRBV10-3 | few | NA | TGTGCCATCAGTGCCGGACAGCCTTGGGAGCAGTACTTC | CAISAGQPWEQYF
TRBJ1-1 | 14 | TRBV5-1 | NA | NA | TGCGCCAGCAGCTTAGACCCGGGGAACACTGAAGCTTTCTTT | CASSLDPGNTEAFF
TRBJ1-2 | 15 | TRBV6-5 | few | TRBD1 | TGTGCCAGCAGTACGCGGACAGGCCTCTTAAATGGCTACACCTTC | CASSTRTGLLNGYTF
TRBJ1-1 | 12 | TRBV14 | NA | NA | TGTGCCAGCAGCGAAGGACAGTTTGGGGCTTTCTTT | CASSEGQFGAFF
TRBJ2-5 | 18 | TRBV5-1 | few | TRBD2 | TGCGCCAGCAGCTTGGTGGCGGGGGGCACCGGCGTAATGGAGACCCAGTACTTC | CASSLVAGGTGVMETQYF
TRBJ2-1 | 16 | TRBV19 | NA | TRBD2 | TGTGCCAGTACCGCGTTTGGGCTAGCGGCCTACAATGAGCAGTTCTTC | CASTAFGLAAYNEQFF
TRBJ2-5 | 13 | TRBV29-1 | many | TRBD1 | TGCAGCGCAGCTACAGGGGTTGGGGAGACCCAGTACTTC | CSAATGVGETQYF
TRBJ2-5 | 16 | TRBV7-2 | few | TRBD2 | TGTGCCAGCAGCTTACGGACTAGCGGGGGTTCTGAGACCCAGTACTTC | CASSLRTSGGSETQYF
TRBJ2-1 | 14 | TRBV19 | NA | TRBD2 | TGTGCCAGTAGTCCTAGACTAGCGTCCAATGAGCAGTTCTTC | CASSPRLASNEQFF
TRBJ2-1 | 15 | TRBV5-1 | NA | TRBD1 | TGCGCCAGCAGCTCCACAGGGGCCCGGATAGGTGAGCAGTTCTTC | CASSSTGARIGEQFF
TRBJ1-2 | 16 | TRBV4-3 | NA | NA | TGCGCCAGCAGCCAAGTACCCGGGGGTTCGAGCTATGGCTACACCTTC | CASSQVPGGSSYGYTF
TRBJ2-7 | 16 | TRBV5-6 | few | NA | TGTGCCAGCAGCGTTCCATCCCCGTTGAGCTCCTACGAGCAGTACTTC | CASSVPSPLSSYEQYF
TRBJ2-7 | 14 | TRBV7-2 | NA | TRBD2 | TGTGCCAGCAGCTTAATGGCGGGAGTGGGAGAGCAGTACTTC | CASSLMAGVGEQYF
TRBJ2-1 | 16 | TRBV5-1 | NA | TRBD2 | TGCGCCAGCAAGTATAGCGGGACACGGGCCTACAATGAGCAGTTCTTC | CASKYSGTRAYNEQFF
TRBJ1-2 | 13 | TRBV6-1 | NA | NA | TGTGCCAGCAGTGAAACAGGGCGCTATGGCTACACCTTC | CASSETGRYGYTF
TRBJ2-7 | 13 | TRBV11-2 | NA | NA | TGTGCCAGCAGCTTAGATGTCTCGTACGAGCAGTACTTC | CASSLDVSYEQYF
TRBJ2-7 | 14 | TRBV29-1 | few | TRBD1 | TGCAGCGTTGACCCCGGGGGACAGGGCTACGAGCAGTACTTC | CSVDPGGQGYEQYF
TRBJ2-1 | 15 | TRBV7-9 | NA | NA | TGTGCCAGCAGCCTTCTAGGGGTCTCCTACAATGAGCAGTTCTTC | CASSLLGVSYNEQFF
TRBJ2-7 | 19 | TRBV18 | few | TRBD2 | TGTGCCAGCTCACCGAAATCTCTTCTAGCGGGAGCCAAGTCTCACGAGCAGTACTTC | CASSPKSLLAGAKSHEQYF
TRBJ2-5 | 15 | TRBV7-9 | few | NA | TGTGCCAGCAGCTTAGCGGCTCGGGGTTGGGAGACCCAGTACTTC | CASSLAARGWETQYF
TRBJ2-7 | 15 | TRBV7-2 | NA | NA | TGTGCCAGCAGCTTACTGGGGCTGAGCTCCTACGAGCAGTACTTC | CASSLLGLSSYEQYF
TRBJ2-7 | 17 | TRBV18 | few | TRBD1 | TGTGCCAGCTCACCGAGACGGGGGACAGGGCCAACCTACGAGCAGTACTTC | CASSPRRGTGPTYEQYF
TRBJ2-3 | 14 | TRBV7-9 | NA | NA | TGTGCCAGCAGCCGGACTTACCACACAGATACGCAGTATTTT | CASSRTYHTDTQYF
TRBJ1-1 | 14 | TRBV7-9 | NA | NA | TGTGCCAGCAGCTTCGGGACTTTGAACACTGAAGCTTTCTTT | CASSFGTLNTEAFF
TRBJ2-1 | 14 | TRBV10-3 | few | NA | TGTGCCGGCCGGGCAGGGGACGGAGGCAATGAGCAGTTCTTC | CAGRAGDGGNEQFF
TRBJ2-3 | 18 | TRBV19 | NA | TRBD2 | TGTGCCAGTAGTATAGACGGGACTAGCGGTACTAGCACAGATACGCAGTATTTT | CASSIDGTSGTSTDTQYF
TRBJ1-2 | 14 | TRBV30 | few | NA | TGTGCCTGGAGTTCCCTGGGAAGGGAGTCTGGCTACACCTTC | CAWSSLGRESGYTF
TRBJ2-5 | 15 | TRBV30 | few | TRBD1 | TGTGCCTGGAGAGTACGCCGGGACAGCCAAGAGACCCAGTACTTC | CAWRVRRDSQETQYF
TRBJ2-5 | 16 | TRBV5-1 | NA | TRBD2 | TGCGCCAGCAGCTTGTCCCGACTAGCGGGAGATGAGACCCAGTACTTC | CASSLSRLAGDETQYF
TRBJ2-2 | 15 | TRBV30 | NA | NA | TGTGCCTGGAGTGTATTTGGCAAGAACACCGGGGAGCTGTTTTTT | CAWSVFGKNTGELFF
TRBJ2-7 | 18 | TRBV5-1 | few | TRBD2 | TGCGCCAGCAGCTTGGCCTCATCCTTAGCGGGAGCTTCCTACGAGCAGTACTTC | CASSLASSLAGASYEQYF
TRBJ1-5 | 15 | TRBV19 | few | NA | TGTGCCAGTAGTATCCCTAATACAGGCAATCAGCCCCAGCATTTT | CASSIPNTGNQPQHF
TRBJ1-2 | 12 | TRBV7-9 | few | NA | TGTGCCAGCAGTCCGACATTGAATGGCTACACCTTC | CASSPTLNGYTF
TRBJ1-6 | 14 | TRBV11-2 | NA | TRBD1 | TGTGCCAGCAGCTTCGGACAGGGGAGGTCACCCCTCCACTTT | CASSFGQGRSPLHF
TRBJ2-3 | 15 | TRBV9 | NA | NA | TGTGCCAGCAGCTCCTCCGGGGGAGTGGGGGATACGCAGTATTTT | CASSSSGGVGDTQYF